The 21 T cell receptor beta chains presented below share a single source sample, sequenced in a study of T cell repertoires in cytomegalovirus infection. These TCRs' antigens remain unknown. MiXCR, run by TCRdb on the reads, gives a single entry per CDR3 protein. This table has some 350,000 distinct CDR3 sequences, just under 30% appearing once. Sequenced material: cultured PBMCs, taken from culture after CMV antigen stimulation. The receptors derive from a human donor in good health (CMV status not recorded). Some clones in this sample may be carry-over from other donors' samples.

This clonotype appeared a few times. V usage is TRBV7-9 and J usage is TRBJ2-4; no firm D call. Germline V gives CDR1 SEHNR, CDR2 FQNEAQ (reference sequence). There are 15 residues in the CDR3. V lost 1 base, J lost 0 bases, and 7 bases lay in between. CDR3 sequence: CASSLEGLAKNIQYF. The CDR3, as DNA: TGTGCCAGCAGCTTAGAAGGGTTAGCCAAAAACATTCAGTACTTC.

This clonotype was counted ten times or more. The chain uses TRBV20-1 and TRBJ2-7; TRBD1 matches 11 bases. The germline CDR1 and CDR2 sequences are DFQATT and SNEGSKA (reference sequence). J was trimmed by 5 bases and V by 7 bases; bases with no gene match: 4. The CDR3 is 12 residues long. CDR3: CSGTGGPDEQYF. In nucleotides, the CDR3 is TGCAGTGGGACAGGGGGCCCCGACGAGCAGTACTTC.

The chain joins TRBV12-3 or TRBV12-4 to TRBJ1-1, with D tentatively TRBD1 (5 bases). This CDR3 spans 16 amino acids. V lost 6 bases and J 8 bases, leaving 25 bases between the germline ends. For the CDR3, the DNA is TGTGCCAGCAGCCCTAGTGACCGCCGGGACCGCTACGAAGCTTTCTTT. It encodes CASSPSDRRDRYEAFF.

This clonotype was found many times. The V call is TRBV7-2, the J call TRBJ1-1; a weak D match, TRBD1 (5 bases). Trimming pared 1 base from V and 5 bases from J, leaving 11 bases between. The CDR3 consists of 14 residues. Per the germline V gene, CDR1 is SGHTA and CDR2 is FQGNSA. The CDR3 protein is CASSLVGARTEAFF. Here the CDR3 DNA reads TGTGCCAGCAGCTTAGTAGGGGCCAGGACTGAAGCTTTCTTT.

The V and J genes are TRBV10-3 and TRBJ2-7; D ambiguous. CDR1 is ENHRY and CDR2 is SYGVKD in the germline V gene. This CDR3 has 14 amino acids. With 1 base removed from V and 3 bases from J, the gap between germline ends came to 10 bases. DNA for the CDR3: TGTGCCATCAGTGAGTTCGGCGCCAACTACGAGCAGTACTTC. Protein sequence: CAISEFGANYEQYF.

The chain carries TRBV19 and TRBJ2-7, with 11 bases matching TRBD2. Germline V gene data show CDR1 as LNHDA and CDR2 as SQIVND (reference sequence). Germline trimming cut 4 bases from V and 5 bases from J; bases unmatched to any gene: 13. There are 17 residues in the CDR3. CDR3 amino acids: CASSRARLAGLGNEQYF. The CDR3 DNA is TGTGCCAGTAGTAGAGCTAGACTAGCGGGACTCGGGAACGAGCAGTACTTC.

The chain employs TRBV7-6 and TRBJ1-1; D is uncertain. Trimming removed 5 bases at V and 3 bases at J, with 13 bases between. The CDR3 has 14 residues. CDR1 SGHVS and CDR2 FNYEAQ come from the germline V gene. The CDR3 is CASSRGGGHTEAFF. The CDR3 DNA is TGTGCCAGCAGCCGGGGAGGAGGACACACTGAAGCTTTCTTT.

In this sample, this clonotype turned up many times. The V call is TRBV7-2, the J call TRBJ2-1; 11 bases align to TRBD2. The CDR3 is made up of 15 amino acids. V dropped 6 bases and J dropped 4; count of bases not matched to a gene: 5. Germline V gives CDR1 SGHTA, CDR2 FQGNSA. CDR3 in DNA: TGTGCCAGCAGACTGAGACTAGCGGGGTACAATGAGCAGTTCTTC. Its protein is CASRLRLAGYNEQFF.

The J gene is TRBJ1-4, the V gene TRBV4-1; no firm D call. CDR1 is MGHRA and CDR2 is YSYEKL in the germline V gene. V was cut by 0 bases and J by 6 bases, with 8 bases left in between. CDR3 size: 14 residues. The DNA for the CDR3 is TGCGCCAGCAGCCAAGAAGGAGGCTATGAAAAACTGTTTTTT. Translation gives CASSQEGGYEKLFF.

This clonotype was recorded at least ten times. The chain is built from TRBV7-6 and TRBJ2-3, with D possibly matching TRBD2 (5 bases). Between the trimmed V and J ends, which lost 1 base and 6 bases, there was a span of 11 bases. The V gene's germline CDR1 is SGHVS and CDR2 FNYEAQ. The CDR3 extends over 14 amino acids. The CDR3 here is CASSLGQQRDTQYF. CDR3 nucleotides: TGTGCCAGCAGCTTAGGACAACAGCGGGATACGCAGTATTTT.

The table lists this clonotype with a few counts. V is TRBV12-3 or TRBV12-4 and J is TRBJ2-7, with D possibly being TRBD1 (6 bases). The CDR3 is 12 amino acids. The ends were cut back, 6 bases at V and 5 bases at J, with 11 bases in the middle. The CDR3 sequence is CASSPNRDEQYF. The CDR3 DNA sequence: TGTGCCAGCAGCCCGAACAGGGACGAGCAGTACTTC.

J is TRBJ2-2 and V is TRBV12-3 or TRBV12-4, with D possibly TRBD1 on 5 matching bases. The CDR3 is 15 amino acids. Trimming cost V 5 bases and J 2 bases, with 12 bases left between them. The CDR3 is CASSPRTLNTGELFF. DNA of the CDR3: TGTGCCAGCAGTCCGCGGACACTCAACACCGGGGAGCTGTTTTTT.

A word on this clonotype: The conserved phenylalanine or tryptophan is not found at the CDR3 terminus, so this likely reflects a read error. This chain uses TRBV11-2 with TRBJ1-6; D gene ambiguous. The CDR3 extends over 16 amino acids. V was clipped by 0 bases and J by 5 bases, with 11 bases between them. The germline V gene has CDR1 SGHAT and CDR2 FQNNGV. Here the CDR3 reads CASSLEGQVNNSPLHL. The CDR3 DNA reads TGTGCCAGCAGCTTAGAAGGCCAGGTCAATAATTCACCCCTCCACCTT.

This chain uses TRBV7-2 with TRBJ2-3, with D maybe TRBD2 (5 bases). The germline gives CDR1 SGHTA, CDR2 FQGNSA. The V and J ends lost 5 bases and 11 bases respectively, with 17 bases between them. The CDR3 contains 13 residues. The CDR3 nucleotides read TGTGCCAGCAGCCTCTCAACCTCTCGGGGGCAGTATTTT. This translates into CASSLSTSRGQYF.

This chain links TRBV18 with TRBJ2-7; possibly TRBD2 for D (6 bases). Germline values: CDR1 KGHSH, CDR2 LQKENI. Trimming removed 6 bases from V and 0 bases from J, with 18 bases in between. The CDR3 length is 16 residues. DNA for the CDR3: TGTGCCAGCTCCCGGTCTGGCGGGGAAAGCTCCTACGAGCAGTACTTC. Amino acids: CASSRSGGESSYEQYF.

The chain couples TRBV25-1 to TRBJ2-5; 12 nucleotides agree with TRBD2. V lost 6 bases and J lost 4; bases outside the gene matches: 0. Germline lookup yields CDR1 MGHDK and CDR2 SYGVNS. CDR3 size: 13 residues. This chain's CDR3 is CASRLAGGETQYF. The CDR3 DNA is TGTGCCAGCAGACTAGCGGGAGGAGAGACCCAGTACTTC.

This clonotype was detected many times. The V and J genes are TRBV12-3 or TRBV12-4 and TRBJ1-1; TRBD1 matches at 10 bases. The CDR3 has 14 amino acids. V gave up 4 bases and J gave up 5 bases; unmatched junction bases: 4. This CDR3 reads CASSWTGGKTEAFF. CDR3 bases: TGTGCCAGCAGTTGGACAGGGGGGAAGACTGAAGCTTTCTTT.

The V call is TRBV29-1, the J call TRBJ2-7, with 9 bases aligning to TRBD1. Losses at the gene ends were 0 bases for V and 2 bases for J; bases not matched to a gene: 8. Germline CDR1 and CDR2: SQVTM and ANQGSEA. The CDR3 has 16 amino acids. The CDR3 coding sequence is TGCAGCGTTGAAGACGCTATACAGGGGGCCCCCTACGAGCAGTACTTC. This translates into CSVEDAIQGAPYEQYF.

The chain links TRBV11-2 to TRBJ2-7; 9 nucleotides agree with TRBD2. The CDR3 runs to 14 residues. Germline values: CDR1 SGHAT, CDR2 FQNNGV. V gave up 7 bases and J gave up 6 bases; unmatched junction bases: 10. The CDR3 DNA follows: TGTGCCAGCACCCCCCCGGGACTAGCAAGCGAGCAGTACTTC. Its protein is CASTPPGLASEQYF.

This clonotype was seen ten or more times. This chain connects TRBV20-1 to TRBJ1-1, with no clear D. The germline V gene encodes CDR1 DFQATT and CDR2 SNEGSKA (reference sequence). The length of the CDR3 is 14 residues. V gave up 2 bases and J gave up 5 bases, with 15 bases separating them. The CDR3 DNA is TGCAGTGCTAGATTAAGATTGGGAGGGACTGAAGCTTTCTTT. It encodes CSARLRLGGTEAFF.

V usage is TRBV5-4 and J usage is TRBJ1-2; D perhaps matches TRBD1 (6 bases). The CDR3 loop spans 16 amino acids. In germline, CDR1 is SGHNT, CDR2 YYREEE (reference sequence). The V end was cut by 6 bases, the J end by 0 bases, with 18 bases between. CDR3 nucleotides: TGTGCCAGCACCTTTGTAGGGGGACGAGCTAACTATGGCTACACCTTC. Translating gives CASTFVGGRANYGYTF. Full variable domain (rest looked up from reference TRBV5-4 and TRBJ1-2): ETGVTQSPTHLIKTRGQQVTLRCSSQSGHNTVSWYQQALGQGPQFIFQYYREEENGRGNFPPRFSGLQFPNYSSELNVNALELDDSALYLCASTFVGGRANYGYTFGSGTRLTVV.